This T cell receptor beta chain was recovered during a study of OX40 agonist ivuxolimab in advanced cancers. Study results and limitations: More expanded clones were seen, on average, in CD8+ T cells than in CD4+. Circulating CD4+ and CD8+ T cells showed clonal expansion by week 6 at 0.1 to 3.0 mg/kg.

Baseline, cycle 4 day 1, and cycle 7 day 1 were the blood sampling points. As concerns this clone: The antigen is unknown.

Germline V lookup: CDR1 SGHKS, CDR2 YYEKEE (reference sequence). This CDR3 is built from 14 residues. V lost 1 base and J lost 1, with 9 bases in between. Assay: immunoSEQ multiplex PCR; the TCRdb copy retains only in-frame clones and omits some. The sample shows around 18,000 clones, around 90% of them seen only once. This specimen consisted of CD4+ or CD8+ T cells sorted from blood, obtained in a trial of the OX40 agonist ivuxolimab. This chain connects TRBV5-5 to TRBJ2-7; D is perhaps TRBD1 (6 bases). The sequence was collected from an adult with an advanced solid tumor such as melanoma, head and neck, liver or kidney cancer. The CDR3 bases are TGTGCCAGCAGCTTGCGAGGACAGTCCTACGAGCAGTACTTC. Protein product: CASSLRGQSYEQYF.